The clone carrying this T cell receptor (beta chain) appeared a few times. The study isolated at least 6.5 million PBMCs from each sample. The sample is drawn from a study of blood T cells in healthy people across ages. It was with a sample-barcoded 5' primer and a J-beta primer mix that a second PCR of roughly 6 to 12 cycles was run. MiXCR, run by TCRdb on the 5' RACE reads, gives a single entry per CDR3 protein. The sample has about a million distinct CDR3 sequences, around 54% seen once; the top ten hold about 20%. The CDR3 has 14 residues. Germline-derived CDR1 and CDR2 are LNHDA and SQIVND (reference sequence). V lost 6 bases and J lost 2; bases outside the gene matches: 7.

This TCR came from a woman aged 55-70 years in good health. The chain combines TRBV19 with TRBJ2-7; 7 bases agree with TRBD1. The sequenced material came from blood. CDR3 sequence reads: CASSPGQPPYEQYF. In nucleotides, the CDR3 is TGTGCCAGTAGCCCGGGACAGCCTCCCTACGAGCAGTACTTC.